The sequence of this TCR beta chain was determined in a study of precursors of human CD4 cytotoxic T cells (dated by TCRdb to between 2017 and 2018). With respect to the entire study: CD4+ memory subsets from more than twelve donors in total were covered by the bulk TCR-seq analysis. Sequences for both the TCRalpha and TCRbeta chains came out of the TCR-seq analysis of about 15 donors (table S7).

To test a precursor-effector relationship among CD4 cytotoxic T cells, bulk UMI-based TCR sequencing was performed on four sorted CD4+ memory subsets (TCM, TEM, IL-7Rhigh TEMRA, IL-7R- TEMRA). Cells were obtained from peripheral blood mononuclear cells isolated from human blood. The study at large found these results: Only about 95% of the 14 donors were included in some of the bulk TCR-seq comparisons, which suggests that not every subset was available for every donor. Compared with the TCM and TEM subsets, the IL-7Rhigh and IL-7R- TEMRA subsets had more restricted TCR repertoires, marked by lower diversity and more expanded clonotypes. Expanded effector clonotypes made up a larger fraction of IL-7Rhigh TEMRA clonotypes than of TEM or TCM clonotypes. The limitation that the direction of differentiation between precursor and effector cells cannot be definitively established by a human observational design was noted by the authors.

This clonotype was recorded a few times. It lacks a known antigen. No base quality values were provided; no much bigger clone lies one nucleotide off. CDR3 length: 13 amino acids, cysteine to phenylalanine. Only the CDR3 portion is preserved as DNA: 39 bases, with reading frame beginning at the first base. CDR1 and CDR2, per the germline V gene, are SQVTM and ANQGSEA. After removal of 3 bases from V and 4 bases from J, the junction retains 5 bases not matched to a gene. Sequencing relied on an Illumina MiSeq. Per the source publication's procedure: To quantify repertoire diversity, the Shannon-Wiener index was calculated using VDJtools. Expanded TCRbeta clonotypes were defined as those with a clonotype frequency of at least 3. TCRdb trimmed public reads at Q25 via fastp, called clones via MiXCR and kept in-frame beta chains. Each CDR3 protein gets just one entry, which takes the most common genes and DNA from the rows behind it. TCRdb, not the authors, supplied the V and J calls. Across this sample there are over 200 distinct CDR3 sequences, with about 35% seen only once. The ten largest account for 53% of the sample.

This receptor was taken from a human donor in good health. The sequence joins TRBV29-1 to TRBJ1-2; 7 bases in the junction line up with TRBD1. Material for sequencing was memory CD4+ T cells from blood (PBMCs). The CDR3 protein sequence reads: CSVDQGGPYGYTF. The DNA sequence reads TGCAGCGTTGACCAGGGGGGCCCCTATGGCTACACCTTC.